This TCR beta chain comes out of a study of OX40 agonist ivuxolimab in advanced cancers. Across the whole study: At 82.7% male, the cohort had a mean age of approximately 60 years, ranging from roughly 20 to 90.

V dropped 2 bases and J dropped 9 bases, with 13 bases sitting between them. The germline gives CDR1 LNHNV, CDR2 YYDKDF (reference sequence). There are 13 residues in the CDR3. Assay used: immunoSEQ multiplex PCR; TCRdb lists only in-frame clones, some missing. The sample shows approximately 56,000 clones, more than 80% of them seen only once. Samples of blood were obtained at baseline, on cycle 4 day 1, and on cycle 7 day 1. Specimen: CD4+ or CD8+ T cells sorted from blood, collected in a trial of the OX40 agonist ivuxolimab. This clonotype was obtained from an adult with an advanced solid tumor such as melanoma, head and neck, liver or kidney cancer. This rearrangement joins TRBV15 to TRBJ2-5; unclear D gene. The CDR3 DNA sequence: TGTGCCACCAGCAGACCGACCCAGGCCGCCCAGTACTTC. Protein sequence: CATSRPTQAAQYF.